Following are 27 T cell receptor beta chains from one sample sequenced in a study of low-dose radiotherapy and immunotherapy resistance in tumors. First-strand cDNA used TRAV- and TRBV-specific primers, covering alpha and beta chains. Amplification of TCRs used a constant-region primer and V-primer adapter for about 19 PCR cycles. A single record per CDR3 protein comes from TCRdb applying MiXCR to the reads. Here the sample spans tens of thousands of distinct CDR3 sequences, roughly a sixth being singletons. Time point indicated: before trial treatment. Material: PBMCs, obtained before treatment. All receptors derive from a male donor with prostate cancer.

This clonotype came up many times. The gene calls are TRBV19 and TRBJ1-1; tentatively, D is TRBD1 (5 bases). The CDR3 length is 13 residues. The germline gives CDR1 LNHDA, CDR2 SQIVND (reference sequence). Trimming left V 6 bases short and J 6 bases short, with 14 bases between. The CDR3 sequence is CASSLPAGPEAFF. DNA of the CDR3: TGTGCCAGTAGCCTCCCGGCGGGGCCTGAAGCTTTCTTT.

This clonotype was found many times. DNA for the CDR3: TGTGCCGCTACGCCGGCTAGCGGGGGGGATGAGCAGTTCTTC. It encodes CAATPASGGDEQFF. The chain is built from TRBV2 and TRBJ2-1; 12 nucleotides line up with TRBD2. The CDR3 length is 14 residues. The junction had 10 bases not matched to a gene; V was cut back by 11 bases and J by 8 bases. Germline CDR1 reads SNHLY; CDR2 reads FYNNEI.

This clonotype was seen repeatedly, ten times or more. This rearrangement joins TRBV19 to TRBJ2-1, with no clear D. Trimming pared 2 bases from V and 8 bases from J, leaving 10 bases between. CDR1 is LNHDA and CDR2 is SQIVND in the germline V gene (reference sequence). CDR3 length: 13 residues. CDR3 in amino acids: CASSIQVNDEQFF. The CDR3 DNA follows: TGTGCCAGTAGTATACAAGTAAATGATGAGCAGTTCTTC.

This clonotype was detected many times. This sequence joins TRBV3-1 and TRBJ2-3, with 8 positions matching TRBD2. The ends lost 4 bases at V and 1 base at J; junction bases unmatched: 4. CDR1 is LGHDT and CDR2 is YNNKEL in the germline V gene (reference sequence). The length of the CDR3 is 15 residues. The CDR3 is CASSPRRGGTDTQYF. CDR3 coding DNA: TGTGCCAGCAGCCCCCGGCGGGGGGGCACAGATACGCAGTATTTT.

This clonotype showed up many times. The chain couples TRBV5-4 to TRBJ2-2; D call uncertain. The V gene lost 0 bases and the J gene lost 8 bases, with 11 bases spanning the gap. Germline V CDR1 and CDR2: SGHNT, YYREEE (reference sequence). This CDR3 has 14 residues. CDR3: CASSLVGVDGELFF. CDR3 DNA: TGTGCCAGCAGCTTGGTTGGCGTGGATGGGGAGCTGTTTTTT.

In its sample, this clonotype was seen many times. This chain connects TRBV5-1 to TRBJ2-3, with TRBD2 matching over 11 bases. CDR1 and CDR2 (germline): SGHRS, YFSETQ. This CDR3 is built from 15 residues. V was clipped by 6 bases and J by 6 bases; unmatched bases: 9. CDR3 region: CASNSVSGGADTQYF. The CDR3 DNA reads as TGCGCCAGCAACTCCGTTAGCGGGGGGGCGGATACGCAGTATTTT.

This clonotype was counted ten times or more. The chain uses TRBV29-1 and TRBJ2-3, with 12 bases identical to TRBD2. With V trimmed by 6 bases and J by 1 base, 8 bases remained unmatched. The CDR3 runs to 16 residues. Germline V gene sequence: CDR1 SQVTM, CDR2 ANQGSEA. In DNA form, the CDR3 reads TGCAGCGTCCCTGGACTAGCGGGGTGGGGCACAGATACGCAGTATTTT. Residues: CSVPGLAGWGTDTQYF.

The chain couples TRBV6-4 to TRBJ1-2, with D perhaps TRBD1 (6 bases). The CDR3 is 15 residues long. Germline V gene sequence: CDR1 MRHNA, CDR2 SNTAGT. V lost 6 bases, J lost 8 bases, and 22 bases lay in between. CDR3 sequence reads: CASSDTPQGLWGYTF. The CDR3 bases are TGTGCCAGCAGCGACACCCCCCAGGGGTTGTGGGGCTACACCTTC.

Note on this clonotype: Only one base separates this from a far larger clonotype, so it likely reflects a read error. The V and J genes are TRBV5-6 and TRBJ2-5, with D perhaps matching TRBD2 (7 bases). Germline V gene sequence: CDR1 SGHDT, CDR2 YYEEEE. Trimming left V 3 bases short and J 11 bases short, with 26 bases between. This CDR3 region has 16 residues. The CDR3 sequence is CASSWKTGGSYNEQYF. The CDR3 DNA sequence: TGTGCCAGCAGCTGGAAAACGGGGGGCTCCTACAATGAGCAGTACTTC. The full variable domain, in which reference TRBV5-6 and TRBJ2-5 provide the parts outside the CDR3, is DAGVTQSPTHLIKTRGQQVTLRCSPKSGHDTVSWYQQALGQGPQFIFQYYEEEERQRGNFPDRFSGHQFPNYSSELNVNALLLGDSALYLCASSWKTGGSYNEQYFGPGTRLLVL.

This clonotype was seen many times. The chain links TRBV12-3 or TRBV12-4 to TRBJ2-7, with TRBD1 matching over 7 bases. The trim removed 6 bases at V and 6 bases at J, leaving 11 bases unmatched. CDR3 size: 14 residues. The CDR3 here is CASSDGQGVAEQYF. The CDR3 nucleotides are TGTGCCAGCAGCGATGGGCAGGGGGTGGCCGAGCAGTACTTC.

This clonotype was recorded at least ten times. This chain connects TRBV6-2 or TRBV6-3 to TRBJ2-7; D ambiguous. The germline V gene encodes CDR1 MNHEY and CDR2 SVGEGT. The length of the CDR3 is 12 residues. V lost 5 bases, J lost 0 bases, and 5 bases lay in between. CDR3 residues: CASSDPSYEQYF. The CDR3 DNA reads TGTGCCAGCAGTGACCCCTCCTACGAGCAGTACTTC.

This clonotype appeared many times. J is TRBJ2-7 and V is TRBV29-1, with 9 bases lining up with TRBD1. CDR1 and CDR2 (germline): SQVTM, ANQGSEA. V shed 3 bases and J 0 bases; nucleotides not matched to a gene: 12. The CDR3 spans 17 residues. This CDR3 reads CSVEFRTGDHPSYEQYF. CDR3 nucleotide sequence: TGCAGCGTTGAGTTTCGGACAGGGGATCACCCCTCCTACGAGCAGTACTTC.

J is TRBJ1-2 and V is TRBV20-1; a weak D match, TRBD1 (5 bases). This CDR3 is built from 14 residues. The germline V and J ends were trimmed by 3 bases and 6 bases, with 17 bases remaining between them. Looked up from germline, CDR1 is DFQATT and CDR2 is SNEGSKA (reference sequence). This CDR3 is CSARETARGDGYTF. The CDR3 nucleotides are TGCAGTGCTAGGGAGACAGCGCGGGGGGATGGCTACACCTTC.

This clonotype was picked up many times. This chain uses TRBV6-1 with TRBJ2-1; D call uncertain. V gave up 7 bases and J gave up 7 bases, with 5 bases separating them. The V gene's germline CDR1 is MNHNS and CDR2 SASEGT. The CDR3 consists of 10 residues. This CDR3 is CASNSNEQFF. CDR3 nucleotide sequence: TGTGCCAGCAATTCGAATGAGCAGTTCTTC.

This clonotype appeared many times. The chain combines TRBV12-3 or TRBV12-4 with TRBJ2-1, with 11 bases identical to TRBD1. Losses at the gene ends were 2 bases for V and 4 bases for J; bases not matched to a gene: 4. The CDR3 sequence is 16 residues long. For the CDR3, the DNA is TGTGCCAGCAGTTTACGGACAGGGGGCGATTACAATGAGCAGTTCTTC. Amino acid sequence: CASSLRTGGDYNEQFF.

This clonotype was found many times. V is TRBV7-9 and J is TRBJ1-1; 7 bases fit TRBD1. The CDR3 loop spans 14 amino acids. J gave up 1 base and V 5 bases, and 4 bases lay outside the gene matches. The germline gives CDR1 SEHNR, CDR2 FQNEAQ (reference sequence). The CDR3: CASSHRTGNTEAFF. The CDR3 DNA sequence: TGTGCCAGCAGCCACCGGACAGGGAACACTGAAGCTTTCTTT.

This clonotype was found many times. The chain couples TRBV11-2 to TRBJ1-6; D gene uncertain. Germline loops: CDR1 SGHAT, CDR2 FQNNGV. This CDR3 has 17 amino acids. V was trimmed by 6 bases and J by 0 bases, leaving 15 bases between them. The CDR3 here is CASRTATVSSYNSPLHF. CDR3 DNA sequence: TGTGCCAGCAGGACCGCGACGGTCAGCTCCTATAATTCACCCCTCCACTTT.

In this sample, this clonotype turned up many times. This chain links TRBV11-2 with TRBJ1-1; D remains ambiguous. This CDR3 comprises 12 residues. With 2 bases removed from V and 7 bases from J, the gap between germline ends came to 8 bases. Per the germline V gene, CDR1 is SGHAT and CDR2 is FQNNGV. The CDR3 loop reads CASSLFGVEAFF. The CDR3 DNA follows: TGTGCCAGCAGCTTATTCGGGGTTGAAGCTTTCTTT.

In this sample, this clonotype turned up once. This sequence is one base from a far larger clone and is likely a read error. The J gene is TRBJ1-3, the V gene TRBV5-6; D is undetermined. Germline CDR1 reads SGHDT; CDR2 reads YYEEEE. Trimming shortened V by 0 bases and J by 0 bases, and 4 bases separated the two germline ends. The CDR3 extends over 14 amino acids. CDR3 sequence: CASSLDRSGNTIYF. The CDR3 DNA reads as TGTGCCAGCAGCTTGGACCGCTCTGGAAACACCATATATTTT.

This clonotype has at least ten counts. The chain uses TRBV29-1 and TRBJ2-5; 9 positions agree with TRBD2. V lost 6 bases and J lost 5; bases outside the gene matches: 13. The CDR3 extends over 15 amino acids. Germline CDR1 reads SQVTM; CDR2 reads ANQGSEA. Here the CDR3 reads CSVLGWPSGVETQYF. The CDR3 DNA sequence: TGCAGCGTCCTGGGTTGGCCTAGCGGGGTCGAGACCCAGTACTTC. The full variable domain, its missing parts supplied by reference TRBV29-1 and TRBJ2-5, is SAVISQKPSRDICQRGTSLTIQCQVDSQVTMMFWYRQQPGQSLTLIATANQGSEATYESGFVIDKFPISRPNLTFSTLTVSNMSPEDSSIYLCSVLGWPSGVETQYFGPGTRLLVL.

About this clonotype: With a far larger clone one base away, a read error is the likely cause. The J gene is TRBJ2-7, the V gene TRBV13, with D perhaps assigned TRBD1 or TRBD2 (5 bases each). The V and J ends lost 8 bases and 6 bases respectively, with 14 bases between them. CDR3 length: 12 amino acids. From germline, CDR1 is PRHDT and CDR2 FYEKMQ (reference sequence). The CDR3 loop reads CASLRKGSEQYF. CDR3 DNA: TGTGCCAGCCTGCGAAAGGGGAGCGAGCAGTACTTC.

In this sample, this clonotype turned up many times. In DNA form, the CDR3 reads TGTGCCAGCAGCTTCCCGGGACAGGGACTTTCCGAGCAGTACTTC. Protein: CASSFPGQGLSEQYF. This rearrangement joins TRBV7-8 to TRBJ2-7, with 9 bases identical to TRBD1. Germline values: CDR1 SGHVS, CDR2 FQNEAQ. V lost 3 bases and J lost 6; bases outside the gene matches: 9. CDR3 length: 15 residues. Filled out from reference TRBV7-8 and TRBJ2-7, the complete variable domain reads GAGVSQSPRYKVAKRGQDVALRCDPISGHVSLFWYQQALGQGPEFLTYFQNEAQLDKSGLPSDRFFAERPEGSVSTLKIQRTQQEDSAVYLCASSFPGQGLSEQYFGPGTRLTVT.

This clonotype was recorded many times. The chain uses TRBV2 and TRBJ1-2; tentative D call: TRBD1 (6 bases). CDR1 and CDR2 from the germline V gene are SNHLY and FYNNEI. This CDR3 has 14 residues. Trimming left V 3 bases short and J 1 base short, with 9 bases between. The CDR3 here is CASSERRGNYGYTF. As DNA, the CDR3 is TGTGCCAGCAGTGAGCGCAGGGGTAACTATGGCTACACCTTC.

This clonotype was observed many times. This chain links TRBV6-5 with TRBJ2-1; 8 positions agree with TRBD2. The germline CDR1 and CDR2 sequences are MNHEY and SVGAGI. This CDR3 is built from 15 residues. The junction had 7 bases not matched to a gene; V was cut back by 2 bases and J by 7 bases. CDR3 DNA: TGTGCCAGCAGTTACGCTCCTCGGGGGGGGAATGAGCAGTTCTTC. Translated: CASSYAPRGGNEQFF.

This clonotype was counted many times. The chain links TRBV6-5 to TRBJ1-2; D gene uncertain. V lost 5 bases, J lost 4 bases, and 14 bases lay in between. This CDR3 region has 14 residues. Germline CDR1 MNHEY, CDR2 SVGAGI. The CDR3 protein is CASSLDPYSYGYTF. In nucleotides, the CDR3 is TGTGCCAGCAGTCTTGATCCCTACAGCTATGGCTACACCTTC.

In this sample, this clonotype turned up many times. V usage is TRBV29-1 and J usage is TRBJ2-2; D might be TRBD2 (6 bases). CDR3 length: 14 amino acids. Between the trimmed V and J ends, which lost 4 bases and 3 bases, there was a span of 12 bases. Looked up from germline, CDR1 is SQVTM and CDR2 is ANQGSEA. CDR3 in amino acids: CSVGLVVDTGELFF. Here the CDR3 DNA reads TGCAGCGTTGGACTAGTAGTTGACACCGGGGAGCTGTTTTTT.

This clonotype has ten or more counts. The DNA for the CDR3 is TGCGCCAGCAGCCAGGCTAGCGGTATCTACAATGAGCAGTTCTTC. This encodes CASSQASGIYNEQFF. The J gene is TRBJ2-1, the V gene TRBV4-3; 7 bases agree with TRBD2. V dropped 3 bases and J dropped 3; count of bases not matched to a gene: 5. This CDR3 has 15 amino acids. The V gene's germline CDR1 is LGHNA and CDR2 YSLEER.